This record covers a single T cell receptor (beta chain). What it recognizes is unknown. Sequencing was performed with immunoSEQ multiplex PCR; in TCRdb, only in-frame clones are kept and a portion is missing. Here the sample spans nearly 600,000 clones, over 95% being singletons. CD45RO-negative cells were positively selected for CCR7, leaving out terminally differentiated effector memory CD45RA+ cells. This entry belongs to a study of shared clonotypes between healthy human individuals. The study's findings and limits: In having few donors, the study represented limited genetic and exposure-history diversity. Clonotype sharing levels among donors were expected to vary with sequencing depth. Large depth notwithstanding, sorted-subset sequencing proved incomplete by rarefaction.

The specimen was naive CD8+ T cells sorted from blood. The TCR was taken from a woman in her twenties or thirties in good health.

CDR3 sequence reads: CASSILQADGYTF. CDR3 bases: TGTGCCAGTAGTATATTACAGGCTGATGGCTACACCTTC. The rearrangement links TRBV19 to TRBJ1-2; possibly TRBD1 for D (5 bases). Trimming removed 2 bases from V and 6 bases from J, with 10 bases in between. CDR3 length: 13 residues. Germline V CDR1 and CDR2: LNHDA, SQIVND (reference sequence).